Below, 9 T cell receptor beta chains from the same sample are listed, as sequenced in a study of T cell clones after liver transplantation. Using immunoSEQ multiplex PCR, the repertoire was profiled, and TCRdb retains in-frame clones only, with some absent. This sample has tens of thousands of clones, with approximately 84% found just once. Sequencing used CD4+ T cells from blood, obtained before liver transplant. Receptors were obtained from a human donor who received a liver transplant.

V gene TRBV5-1 combines with J gene TRBJ1-5, with TRBD1 as a possible D gene (5 bases). The CDR3 has 15 residues. Germline CDR1 reads SGHRS; CDR2 reads YFSETQ. V was shortened by 4 bases and J by 1 base, with 12 bases between the two germline ends. Written as DNA, the CDR3 is TGCGCCAGCAGCCCAGGGCCTGGGAGCAATCAGCCCCAGCATTTT. It specifies CASSPGPGSNQPQHF.

The chain is built from TRBV5-1 and TRBJ1-1; 7 bases align to TRBD1. Looked up from germline, CDR1 is SGHRS and CDR2 is YFSETQ. Trimming at V came to 4 bases and at J to 4 bases, leaving 7 bases not matched to a gene. The CDR3 has 14 residues. CDR3 nucleotides: TGCGCCAGCAGCGGACAAGGGGGCGGCACTGAAGCTTTCTTT. Amino acid sequence: CASSGQGGGTEAFF.

The genes are TRBV19 and TRBJ2-3; 13 bases match TRBD2. With 5 bases clipped from V and 2 bases from J, the junction kept 4 bases outside the gene matches. The CDR3 has 16 residues. The germline gives CDR1 LNHDA, CDR2 SQIVND (reference sequence). The CDR3 coding sequence is TGTGCCAGTAGTGCGACTAGCGGGGGGATCACAGATACGCAGTATTTT. This codes for CASSATSGGITDTQYF.

This clone was seen a single time. The chain joins TRBV28 to TRBJ1-2; D call uncertain. V lost 7 bases and J 0 bases, leaving 12 bases between the germline ends. The CDR3 is made up of 14 amino acids. The germline V gene has CDR1 MDHEN and CDR2 SYDVKM. The CDR3 DNA reads as TGTGCCAGCACCTCCTCCCTAACTAACTATGGCTACACCTTC. It yields the protein CASTSSLTNYGYTF.

The chain links TRBV5-1 to TRBJ2-7; possible D gene TRBD2, 6 bases. CDR3 length: 15 amino acids. CDR1 and CDR2 from the germline V gene are SGHRS and YFSETQ. V lost 0 bases and J lost 7, with 17 bases in between. CDR3 nucleotide sequence: TGCGCCAGCAGCTTGGCTGTGCGGGGACTGGGTGAGCAGTACTTC. Translated, it gives CASSLAVRGLGEQYF.

The gene calls are TRBV30 and TRBJ1-1; maybe TRBD1 (5 bases). The V end lost 1 base, the J end lost 4 bases, and 10 bases lay between the germline ends. CDR1 and CDR2 (germline): GTSNPN, SVGIG (reference sequence). The CDR3 contains 13 residues. The CDR3 DNA is TGTGCCTGGAGTGGCGCAGGGCTCACTGAAGCTTTCTTT. This gives the protein CAWSGAGLTEAFF.

The J gene is TRBJ2-3, the V gene TRBV29-1; D perhaps matches TRBD2 (6 bases). This CDR3 region has 14 residues. In germline, CDR1 is SQVTM, CDR2 ANQGSEA. V lost 0 bases to trimming and J lost 4 bases, with 11 bases between them. The CDR3 spells CSVEDRRGADTQYF. In nucleotides, the CDR3 is TGCAGCGTTGAAGATCGGCGGGGCGCAGATACGCAGTATTTT.

V and J are TRBV6-1 and TRBJ2-5, with 9 bases aligning to TRBD2. The V gene's germline CDR1 is MNHNS and CDR2 SASEGT. The J segment lost 2 bases and the V segment lost 7 bases, leaving 5 bases of the junction unmatched. The CDR3 sequence is 14 residues long. Here the CDR3 reads CASKRGGEQETQYF. Written as DNA, the CDR3 is TGTGCCAGCAAGCGCGGGGGGGAACAAGAGACCCAGTACTTC.

The chain is built from TRBV4-2 and TRBJ2-5; TRBD2 aligns across 10 bases. This CDR3 is 14 amino acids long. Looked up from germline, CDR1 is LGHNA and CDR2 is YNFKEQ. The junction had 3 bases not matched to a gene; V was cut back by 1 base and J by 7 bases. The CDR3 DNA follows: TGTGCCAGCAGCCAAGTCTTAGCGGGAGGGACCCAGTACTTC. Protein product: CASSQVLAGGTQYF.